This TCR beta chain is from a study of radiotherapy plus CTLA-4 blockade in lung cancer. Overall study: 15% to 20% of enrolled patients responded objectively, and about 31% had disease control. General study findings and limits: Radiotherapy with ipilimumab was followed by blood expansion of tumor-derived clones. Response was reportedly best predicted by early blood T cell clone dynamics, with interferon-beta.

V shed 1 base and J shed 4 bases, with 11 bases lying between them. Per germline, CDR1 SGHVS and CDR2 FQNEAQ. The CDR3 consists of 15 residues. Focal radiation was given together with CTLA-4 blockade (ipilimumab) to patients with chemo-refractory metastatic non-small-cell lung cancer. Clones were sequenced by immunoSEQ multiplex PCR, and TCRdb holds only the in-frame ones, with some missing. The sample holds 80,000 or so clones, roughly 79% seen once. With respect to this clone: Its specificity is not known.

Sequencing was performed on peripheral blood, taken from a patient treated with radiotherapy plus ipilimumab. This sequence originates from a human donor with non-small cell lung cancer who had a partial response to radiotherapy plus ipilimumab. Some clones in this sample may be carry-over from other donors' samples. The genes are TRBV7-8 and TRBJ2-1, with D tentatively TRBD2 (6 bases). CDR3 nucleotides: TGTGCCAGCAGCTTAGAATCGGGGGAGTACAATGAGCAGTTCTTC. This translates into CASSLESGEYNEQFF. The whole variable domain, remainder taken from reference TRBV7-8 and TRBJ2-1, is GAGVSQSPRYKVAKRGQDVALRCDPISGHVSLFWYQQALGQGPEFLTYFQNEAQLDKSGLPSDRFFAERPEGSVSTLKIQRTQQEDSAVYLCASSLESGEYNEQFFGPGTRLTVL.